This T cell receptor beta chain was captured in a study of T cell repertoires in cytomegalovirus infection. Background on the study: Shared public TCR beta signatures pointed to both CMV infection and a matching HLA type.

V trimming: 2 bases; J trimming: 6 bases; junction bases outside the gene matches: 3. The CDR3 length is 14 residues. This clonotype was counted a few times. Antigen: not known. TCRdb redid the calling of the reads with MiXCR, one entry per CDR3 protein. The profile shows about 500,000 distinct CDR3 sequences, 25% to 35% of them singletons. Overall study results and limits: CMV-specific HLA-C-restricted TCR beta clonotypes dominated the ex vivo response. Carriers of CMV and the relevant HLA type were discriminated by public TCR beta frequency.

The chain has TRBV12-3 or TRBV12-4 and TRBJ2-2; 7 bases map to TRBD1. This receptor was taken from a human donor in good health (CMV status not recorded). Some clones in this sample may be carry-over from other donors' samples. The input for sequencing was cultured PBMCs, taken from culture after CMV antigen stimulation. The CDR3: CASSLRQGPGELFF. The CDR3 DNA follows: TGTGCCAGCAGTTTACGACAGGGTCCCGGGGAGCTGTTTTTT.